This entry is about one T cell receptor (beta chain). RNA was isolated and reverse transcribed to cDNA, the sequencing template. Clones were sequenced by immunoSEQ multiplex PCR, and TCRdb holds only the in-frame ones, with some missing. The profile shows roughly 100,000 clones, roughly two fifths of them singletons. The record originates from a study of CD8+ T cells in alopecia areata. Germline-derived CDR1 and CDR2 are SGHTS and YDEGEE. This CDR3 comprises 15 residues. Trimming cost V 3 bases and J 1 base; bases outside gene matches: 6. Treatment of the sample: oral pan-JAK inhibitor, 5-10 mg twice daily.

Source: CD8+ T cells sorted from blood, taken at week 24, from a patient treated with tofacitinib. The receptor comes from a human donor with alopecia areata. The J gene is TRBJ2-7, the V gene TRBV5-8; 8 nucleotides line up with TRBD1. In DNA, the CDR3 is TGTGCCAGCAGCTCGCTGAGACAGGGGTCCTACGAGCAGTACTTC. This codes for CASSSLRQGSYEQYF. The whole variable domain, remainder taken from reference TRBV5-8 and TRBJ2-7, is EAGVTQSPTHLIKTRGQQATLRCSPISGHTSVYWYQQALGLGLQFLLWYDEGEERNRGNFPPRFSGRQFPNYSSELNVNALELEDSALYLCASSSLRQGSYEQYFGPGTRLTVT.